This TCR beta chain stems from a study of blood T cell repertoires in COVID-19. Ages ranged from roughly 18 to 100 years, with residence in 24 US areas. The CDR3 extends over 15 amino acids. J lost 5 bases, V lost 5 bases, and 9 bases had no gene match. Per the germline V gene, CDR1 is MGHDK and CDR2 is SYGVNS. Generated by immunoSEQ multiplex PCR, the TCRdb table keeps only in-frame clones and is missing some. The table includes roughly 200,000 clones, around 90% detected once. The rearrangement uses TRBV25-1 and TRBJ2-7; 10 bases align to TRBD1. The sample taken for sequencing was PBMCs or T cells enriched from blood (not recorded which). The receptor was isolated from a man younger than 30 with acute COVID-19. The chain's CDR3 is CASSKTGTGDDEQYF. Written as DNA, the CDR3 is TGTGCCAGCAGTAAGACCGGGACAGGGGACGACGAGCAGTACTTC.